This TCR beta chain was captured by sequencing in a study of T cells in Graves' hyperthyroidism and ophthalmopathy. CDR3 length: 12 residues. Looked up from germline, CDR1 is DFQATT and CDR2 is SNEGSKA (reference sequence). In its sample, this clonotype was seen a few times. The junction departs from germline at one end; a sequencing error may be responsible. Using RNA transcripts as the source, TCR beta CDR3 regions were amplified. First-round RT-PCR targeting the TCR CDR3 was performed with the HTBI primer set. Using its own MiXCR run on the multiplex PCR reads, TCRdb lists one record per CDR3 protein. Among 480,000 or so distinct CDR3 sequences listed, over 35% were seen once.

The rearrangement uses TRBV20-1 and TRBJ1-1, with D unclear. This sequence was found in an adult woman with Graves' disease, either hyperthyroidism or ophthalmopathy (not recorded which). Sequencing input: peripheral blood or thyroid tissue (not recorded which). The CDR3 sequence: CSELQRNAEAFF. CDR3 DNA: TGCAGTGAACTACAGAGGAACGCTGAAGCTTTCTTT.